This entry describes one T cell receptor (beta chain). Researchers ran the PCR with 60 Vbeta and 13 Jbeta primers. Clones were read by immunoSEQ multiplex PCR, and TCRdb kept only the in-frame ones, dropping some. The sample lists 75,000 to 100,000 clones, roughly four fifths seen once, with more than 5% in the top ten. From germline, CDR1 is SQVTM and CDR2 ANQGSEA. V trimming: 4 bases; J trimming: 1 base; junction bases outside the gene matches: 6. The CDR3 has 16 amino acids. The entry originates in a study of cytomegalovirus exposure and HLA in healthy donors. Across the study: The Caucasian-associated ancestry cluster contained more than 75% of the approximately 430 genotyped donors.

The chain uses TRBV29-1 and TRBJ2-3; TRBD2 matches at 12 bases. The sample taken for sequencing was PBMCs. The sequence was obtained from a man in his forties in good health and CMV-seropositive. The CDR3 loop is CSVVKWTSGGTDTQYF. The DNA for the CDR3 is TGCAGCGTTGTAAAGTGGACTAGCGGGGGCACAGATACGCAGTATTTT.